Below are 30 T cell receptor beta chains sequenced from a single sample in a study of blood T cell repertoires in COVID-19. The protocol was immunoSEQ multiplex PCR, while the TCRdb copy is restricted to in-frame clones and leaves out a portion. The data hold a few hundred thousand clones, with 82% observed a single time. Sequencing input: peripheral blood. All receptors derive from a woman aged 18-29 years with acute or convalescent COVID-19.

V is TRBV5-5 and J is TRBJ2-1, with 12 bases that match TRBD2. Germline values: CDR1 SGHKS, CDR2 YYEKEE (reference sequence). The CDR3 sequence is 15 residues long. V was clipped by 2 bases and J by 3 bases; unmatched bases: 0. Here the CDR3 DNA reads TGTGCCAGCAGCTTACTAGCGGGAGGCTACAATGAGCAGTTCTTC. This sequence encodes CASSLLAGGYNEQFF.

The chain joins TRBV6-5 to TRBJ1-6; possible D gene TRBD1, 5 bases. Between the trimmed V and J ends, which lost 0 bases and 10 bases, there was a span of 10 bases. Per germline, CDR1 MNHEY and CDR2 SVGAGI. CDR3 length: 14 amino acids. The DNA of the CDR3 is TGTGCCAGCAGTTACTCGCAGGGTTTCTCACCCCTCCACTTT. Protein sequence: CASSYSQGFSPLHF.

The chain employs TRBV9 and TRBJ2-7, with TRBD1 matching over 7 bases. V trimming: 0 bases; J trimming: 1 base; junction bases outside the gene matches: 4. Germline CDR1 and CDR2: SGDLS and YYNGEE. This CDR3 region has 15 residues. In nucleotides, the CDR3 is TGTGCCAGCAGCGTAGGGGACAGCAAATCCTACGAGCAGTACTTC. It translates to CASSVGDSKSYEQYF.

This chain joins TRBV1 and TRBJ2-5; the table's D gene call, TRBD2, was not cross checked with the DNA. TRBV1 corresponds to a pseudogene. CDR3 size: 17 residues. The CDR3 bases are TGCACCAGCAGCCATCCCGGACTAGCGGGAGTCGGCGAGACCCAGTACTTC. Translated: CTSSHPGLAGVGETQYF.

The rearrangement links TRBV18 to TRBJ2-7, with 8 nucleotides matching TRBD1. The trim removed 8 bases at V and 2 bases at J, leaving 11 bases unmatched. The CDR3 sequence is 15 residues long. Germline lookup yields CDR1 KGHSH and CDR2 LQKENI. CDR3 in amino acids: CASLEGTGLTYEQYF. The CDR3 DNA reads TGTGCCAGCCTCGAGGGGACAGGCTTAACCTACGAGCAGTACTTC.

The rearrangement joins TRBV7-9 to TRBJ1-1; D is undetermined. Trimming stripped 1 base from V and 1 base from J, with 13 bases between. The CDR3 loop spans 16 amino acids. CDR1 and CDR2 (germline): SEHNR, FQNEAQ (reference sequence). CDR3 amino acids: CASSLGTHTPNTEAFF. CDR3 DNA: TGTGCCAGCAGCTTAGGGACTCATACCCCGAACACTGAAGCTTTCTTT.

The V gene is TRBV28, the J gene TRBJ2-7; no firm D call. Germline CDR1 MDHEN, CDR2 SYDVKM. V lost 10 bases and J 2 bases, leaving 12 bases between the germline ends. The CDR3 extends over 12 amino acids. The CDR3 region has the DNA TGTGCCACCACGCGAGCCGCCTACGAGCAGTACTTC. It translates to CATTRAAYEQYF.

The chain combines TRBV19 with TRBJ1-2; 7 nucleotides match TRBD1. From germline, CDR1 is LNHDA and CDR2 SQIVND (reference sequence). With V trimmed by 7 bases and J by 0 bases, 2 bases remained unmatched. The CDR3 consists of 13 residues. The DNA for the CDR3 is TGTGCCAGTATGGGGACAGCTAACTATGGCTACACCTTC. This gives the protein CASMGTANYGYTF.

V is TRBV27 and J is TRBJ2-2, with TRBD2 as a possible D gene (6 bases). CDR3 length equals 14 residues. V lost 5 bases and J lost 7, with 14 bases in between. Germline values: CDR1 MNHEY, CDR2 SMNVEV (reference sequence). In DNA form, the CDR3 reads TGTGCCAGCAGTCCGACGACGGGAGTCGGGGAGCTGTTTTTT. Amino acids: CASSPTTGVGELFF.

V gene TRBV28 combines with J gene TRBJ1-4; D is unclear. Per the germline V gene, CDR1 is MDHEN and CDR2 is SYDVKM. The V gene lost 3 bases and the J gene lost 10 bases, with 15 bases spanning the gap. This CDR3 spans 14 amino acids. CDR3 in amino acids: CASSFSSRNGKLFF. The CDR3 DNA is TGTGCCAGCAGTTTCTCCTCCAGGAACGGAAAACTGTTTTTT.

This rearrangement joins TRBV11-1 to TRBJ2-1, with 7 bases that match TRBD2. The V segment lost 5 bases and the J segment 1 base; nucleotides outside the gene matches: 2. The CDR3 loop spans 14 amino acids. Per germline, CDR1 SGHAT and CDR2 FQDESV (reference sequence). Written as DNA, the CDR3 is TGTGCCAGCAGCGGGGGGGAGTCCTACAATGAGCAGTTCTTC. Amino acids: CASSGGESYNEQFF.

This chain connects TRBV6-5 to TRBJ1-5, with no clear D. Germline V gene data show CDR1 as MNHEY and CDR2 as SVGAGI. Trimming removed 0 bases from V and 0 bases from J, with 3 bases in between. There are 14 residues in the CDR3. For the CDR3, the DNA is TGTGCCAGCAGTTACTCGAGTAGCAATCAGCCCCAGCATTTT. This encodes CASSYSSSNQPQHF.

The chain carries TRBV29-1 and TRBJ1-2, with D unclear. This CDR3 is 12 amino acids long. CDR1 and CDR2 from the germline V gene are SQVTM and ANQGSEA. The germline V and J ends were trimmed by 1 base and 8 bases, with 11 bases remaining between them. The CDR3 DNA is TGCAGCGTTGAAGGCCCGGCGGCCGGCTACACCTTC. Protein sequence: CSVEGPAAGYTF.

V is TRBV6-5 and J is TRBJ2-7; 8 bases map to TRBD1. The germline V gene encodes CDR1 MNHEY and CDR2 SVGAGI. The CDR3 sequence is 16 residues long. After removal of 0 bases from V and 3 bases from J, the junction contained 7 bases not matched to a gene. The CDR3 coding sequence is TGTGCCAGCAGTTACTCGGACAGGGTCCGGGGCTACGAGCAGTACTTC. Its protein is CASSYSDRVRGYEQYF.

V gene TRBV9 combines with J gene TRBJ2-2, with D perhaps matching TRBD2 (6 bases). The germline gives CDR1 SGDLS, CDR2 YYNGEE. This CDR3 contains 19 residues. Trimming shortened V by 3 bases and J by 3 bases, and 24 bases separated the two germline ends. As DNA, the CDR3 is TGTGCCAGCAGCGCCACCGTTGGGGAGGCTAGACTATACACCGGGGAGCTGTTTTTT. Amino acids: CASSATVGEARLYTGELFF.

This sequence joins TRBV2 and TRBJ2-7; D might be TRBD1 (6 bases). V lost 9 bases, J lost 0 bases, and 15 bases lay in between. The CDR3 covers 14 residues. The germline gives CDR1 SNHLY, CDR2 FYNNEI. CDR3 region: CASIRDISSYEQYF. The CDR3 coding sequence is TGTGCCAGTATACGGGACATCTCCTCCTACGAGCAGTACTTC.

This clone was seen more than once but under ten times. The chain recombines TRBV5-5 with TRBJ1-5; 10 bases map to TRBD1. The CDR3 has 17 amino acids. The trim removed 1 base at V and 1 base at J, leaving 5 bases unmatched. Germline CDR1 SGHKS, CDR2 YYEKEE (reference sequence). The CDR3 bases are TGTGCCAGCAGCTTGACCGGGACAGGGGTAAGCAATCAGCCCCAGCATTTT. Protein sequence: CASSLTGTGVSNQPQHF.

This clone has just one count. The chain joins TRBV5-1 to TRBJ2-7; D is ambiguous. The germline V gene encodes CDR1 SGHRS and CDR2 YFSETQ. V lost 7 bases to trimming and J lost 1 base, with 12 bases between them. The CDR3 has 13 residues. The CDR3 sequence is CASGYHSSYEQYF. CDR3 nucleotide sequence: TGCGCCAGCGGCTACCACAGTTCCTACGAGCAGTACTTC.

DNA for the CDR3: TGTGCGGAGGGAGGGTTCCAAGAGACCCAGTACTTC. It specifies CAEGGFQETQYF. The V gene is TRBV30, the J gene TRBJ2-5; 7 nucleotides align to TRBD2. From germline, CDR1 is GTSNPN and CDR2 SVGIG (reference sequence). The CDR3 is 12 residues long. Full variable domain (remainder filled in from reference TRBV30 and TRBJ2-5): SQTIHQWPATLVQPVGSPLSLECTVEGTSNPNLYWYRQAAGRGLQLLFYSVGIGQISSEVPQNLSASRPQDRQFILSSKKLLLSDSGFYLCAEGGFQETQYFGPGTRLLVL.

The chain couples TRBV29-1 to TRBJ2-5, with 7 bases that match TRBD1. This CDR3 is 13 amino acids long. CDR1 and CDR2 from the germline V gene are SQVTM and ANQGSEA. The V and J ends lost 3 bases and 2 bases, in that order; junction bases with no gene match: 3. CDR3 nucleotides: TGCAGCGTTGAGGCCAGGGGGCAAGAGACCCAGTACTTC. This sequence encodes CSVEARGQETQYF.

This clone was seen just once. The genes are TRBV10-2 and TRBJ1-5; D is uncertain. V lost 0 bases and J 7 bases, leaving 16 bases between the germline ends. This CDR3 comprises 16 residues. CDR1 WSHSY and CDR2 SAAADI come from the germline V gene. CDR3 sequence reads: CASSESTRGSGQPQHF. CDR3 DNA: TGCGCCAGCAGTGAGTCGACTCGAGGGTCGGGGCAGCCCCAGCATTTT.

The V and J genes are TRBV9 and TRBJ2-1; D perhaps matches TRBD2 (6 bases). Trimming stripped 2 bases from V and 5 bases from J, with 14 bases between. Germline V CDR1 and CDR2: SGDLS, YYNGEE. The CDR3 runs 15 residues. DNA of the CDR3: TGTGCCAGCAGCGTGAACGGGAGACCGGACAATGAGCAGTTCTTC. As protein: CASSVNGRPDNEQFF.

CDR3 sequence reads: CASSSLDRVYGYTF. CDR3 bases: TGTGCCAGCAGTTCTCTCGACAGGGTGTATGGCTACACCTTC. This chain links TRBV27 with TRBJ1-2; 7 nucleotides agree with TRBD1. CDR3 length: 14 amino acids. Germline trimming cut 4 bases from V and 5 bases from J; bases unmatched to any gene: 7. CDR1 and CDR2 (germline): MNHEY, SMNVEV (reference sequence).

This clone showed up just once. The V and J genes are TRBV6-6 and TRBJ1-4; D might be TRBD1 (5 bases). The CDR3 extends over 12 amino acids. CDR1 is MNHNY and CDR2 is SVGAGI in the germline V gene (reference sequence). Trimming took off 5 bases at V and 8 bases at J, with 9 bases between the two ends. The CDR3 here is CASSLRAEKLFF. CDR3 in DNA: TGTGCCAGCAGTCTCAGGGCCGAAAAACTGTTTTTT.

The gene calls are TRBV7-9 and TRBJ1-4; unclear D gene. Germline V gene data show CDR1 as SEHNR and CDR2 as FQNEAQ (reference sequence). CDR3 length: 13 residues. Trimming stripped 5 bases from V and 5 bases from J, with 9 bases between. In DNA form, the CDR3 reads TGTGCCAGCAGCCAAAGTGAGAATGAAAAACTGTTTTTT. It encodes CASSQSENEKLFF.

The chain couples TRBV6-7 to TRBJ1-6; 8 positions match TRBD1. TRBV6-7 falls under the ORF class, with uncertain function. The length of the CDR3 is 16 residues. The ends lost 7 bases at V and 3 bases at J; junction bases unmatched: 8. This CDR3 is CASTLTGVLYNSPLHF. The CDR3 DNA reads as TGTGCCAGCACTTTGACAGGGGTTCTCTATAATTCACCCCTCCACTTT.

This clone was found once. CDR3 sequence reads: CASSPQVMGGNEQFF. CDR3 sequence (DNA): TGCGCCAGCAGCCCGCAGGTTATGGGGGGGAATGAGCAGTTCTTC. The V call is TRBV5-1, the J call TRBJ2-1; 7 positions agree with TRBD2. The CDR3 runs 15 residues. Germline V gives CDR1 SGHRS, CDR2 YFSETQ. The ends lost 4 bases at V and 7 bases at J; junction bases unmatched: 11. Full variable domain (remainder filled in from reference TRBV5-1 and TRBJ2-1): KAGVTQTPRYLIKTRGQQVTLSCSPISGHRSVSWYQQTPGQGLQFLFEYFSETQRNKGNFPGRFSGRQFSNSRSEMNVSTLELGDSALYLCASSPQVMGGNEQFFGPGTRLTVL.

The chain links TRBV4-1 to TRBJ1-1; 11 positions agree with TRBD1. This CDR3 is 19 amino acids long. Germline V lookup: CDR1 MGHRA, CDR2 YSYEKL. With 0 bases clipped from V and 0 bases from J, the junction kept 9 bases outside the gene matches. This CDR3 reads CASSQDKADRGLLNTEAFF. CDR3 coding DNA: TGCGCCAGCAGCCAAGATAAGGCGGACAGGGGGCTCCTGAACACTGAAGCTTTCTTT.

J is TRBJ1-4 and V is TRBV4-3; the match to TRBD1 covers 9 bases. In germline, CDR1 is LGHNA, CDR2 YSLEER. The junction had 13 bases not matched to a gene; V was cut back by 4 bases and J by 10 bases. The CDR3 covers 16 residues. CDR3 in DNA: TGCGCCAGCAGCCCAAATTCGGGGACAGGGTGGGGAAAACTGTTTTTT. The encoded protein is CASSPNSGTGWGKLFF.

V usage is TRBV27 and J usage is TRBJ1-6, with 7 bases lining up with TRBD1. V lost 6 bases and J lost 8; bases outside the gene matches: 10. The CDR3 is 15 residues long. Germline V gene lookup returns CDR1 MNHEY and CDR2 SMNVEV (reference sequence). In nucleotides, the CDR3 is TGTGCCAGCAGAATAGCGCGGACAGGAGATTCACCCCTCCACTTT. Protein product: CASRIARTGDSPLHF.